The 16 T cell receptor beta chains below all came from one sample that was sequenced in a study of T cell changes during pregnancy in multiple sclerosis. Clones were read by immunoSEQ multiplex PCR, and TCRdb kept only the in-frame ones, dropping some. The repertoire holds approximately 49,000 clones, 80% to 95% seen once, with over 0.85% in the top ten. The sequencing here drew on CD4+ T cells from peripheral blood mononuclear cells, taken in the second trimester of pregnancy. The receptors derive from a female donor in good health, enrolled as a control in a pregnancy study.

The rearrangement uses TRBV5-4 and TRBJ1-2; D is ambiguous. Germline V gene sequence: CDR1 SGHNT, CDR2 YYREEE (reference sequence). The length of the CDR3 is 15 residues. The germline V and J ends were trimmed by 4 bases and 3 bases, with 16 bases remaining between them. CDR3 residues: CASSPGVEVDYGYTF. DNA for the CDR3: TGTGCCAGCAGCCCCGGGGTCGAAGTGGACTATGGCTACACCTTC. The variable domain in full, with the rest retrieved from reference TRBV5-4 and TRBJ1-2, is ETGVTQSPTHLIKTRGQQVTLRCSSQSGHNTVSWYQQALGQGPQFIFQYYREEENGRGNFPPRFSGLQFPNYSSELNVNALELDDSALYLCASSPGVEVDYGYTFGSGTRLTVV.

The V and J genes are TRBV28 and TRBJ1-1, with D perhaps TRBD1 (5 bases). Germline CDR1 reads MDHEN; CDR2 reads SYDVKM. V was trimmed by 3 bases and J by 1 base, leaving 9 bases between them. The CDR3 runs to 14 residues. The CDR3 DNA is TGTGCCAGCAGTTTCCCCGACAGGAACACTGAAGCTTTCTTT. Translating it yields CASSFPDRNTEAFF.

CDR3 region: CASSFPSGNTGELFF. The CDR3 DNA is TGTGCCAGCAGTTTCCCTAGTGGGAACACCGGGGAGCTGTTTTTT. The chain combines TRBV28 with TRBJ2-2; D unresolved. The germline V and J ends were trimmed by 3 bases and 1 base, with 9 bases remaining between them. This CDR3 comprises 15 residues. Germline CDR1 is MDHEN and CDR2 is SYDVKM.

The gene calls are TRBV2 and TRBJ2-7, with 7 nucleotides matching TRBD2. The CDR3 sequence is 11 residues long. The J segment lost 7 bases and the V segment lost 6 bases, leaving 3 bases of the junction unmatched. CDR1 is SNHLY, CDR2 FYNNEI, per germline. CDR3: CASRREREQYF. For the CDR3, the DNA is TGTGCCAGCAGGCGGGAGAGAGAGCAGTACTTC.

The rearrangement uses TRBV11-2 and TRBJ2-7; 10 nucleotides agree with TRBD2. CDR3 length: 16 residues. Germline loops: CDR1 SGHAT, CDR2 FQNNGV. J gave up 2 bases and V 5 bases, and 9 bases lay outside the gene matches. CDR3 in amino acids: CASSAFASGRAYEQYF. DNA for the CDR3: TGTGCCAGCAGCGCCTTCGCGAGCGGGAGGGCCTACGAGCAGTACTTC.

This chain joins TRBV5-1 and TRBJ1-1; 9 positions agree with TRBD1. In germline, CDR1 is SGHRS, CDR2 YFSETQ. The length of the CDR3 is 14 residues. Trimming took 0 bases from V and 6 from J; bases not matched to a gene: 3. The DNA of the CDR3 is TGCGCCAGCAGCTTGGTTGACAGGGGGTCTGAAGCTTTCTTT. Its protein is CASSLVDRGSEAFF.

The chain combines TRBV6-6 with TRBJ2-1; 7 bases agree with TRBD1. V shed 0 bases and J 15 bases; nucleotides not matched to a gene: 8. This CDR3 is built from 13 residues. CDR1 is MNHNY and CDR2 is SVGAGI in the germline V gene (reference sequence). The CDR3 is CASSYSTGNRRFF. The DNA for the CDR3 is TGTGCCAGCAGTTACTCGACAGGGAATAGGAGGTTCTTC.

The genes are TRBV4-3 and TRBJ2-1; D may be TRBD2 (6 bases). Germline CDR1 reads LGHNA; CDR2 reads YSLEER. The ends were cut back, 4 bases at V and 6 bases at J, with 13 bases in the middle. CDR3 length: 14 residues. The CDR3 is CASSLEVGGNEQFF. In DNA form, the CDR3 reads TGCGCCAGCAGCCTTGAGGTGGGGGGCAATGAGCAGTTCTTC.

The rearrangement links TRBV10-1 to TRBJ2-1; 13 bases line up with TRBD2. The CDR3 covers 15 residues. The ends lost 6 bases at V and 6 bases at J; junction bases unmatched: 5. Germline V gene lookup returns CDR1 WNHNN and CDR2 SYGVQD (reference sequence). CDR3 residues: CASSRLAGGVNEQFF. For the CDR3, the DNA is TGCGCCAGCAGCCGACTAGCGGGAGGTGTCAATGAGCAGTTCTTC.

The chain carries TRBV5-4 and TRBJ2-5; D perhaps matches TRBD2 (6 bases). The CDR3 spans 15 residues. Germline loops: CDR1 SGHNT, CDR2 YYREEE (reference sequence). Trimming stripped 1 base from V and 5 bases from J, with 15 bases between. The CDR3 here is CASSLKGGGMETQYF. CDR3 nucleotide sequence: TGTGCCAGCAGCTTGAAGGGAGGAGGGATGGAGACCCAGTACTTC.

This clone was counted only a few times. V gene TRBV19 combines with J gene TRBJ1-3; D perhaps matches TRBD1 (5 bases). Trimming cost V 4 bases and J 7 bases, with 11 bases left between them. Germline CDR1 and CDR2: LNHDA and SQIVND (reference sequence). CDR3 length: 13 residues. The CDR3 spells CASSKTVLNTIYF. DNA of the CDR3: TGTGCCAGTAGTAAGACAGTTTTGAACACCATATATTTT.

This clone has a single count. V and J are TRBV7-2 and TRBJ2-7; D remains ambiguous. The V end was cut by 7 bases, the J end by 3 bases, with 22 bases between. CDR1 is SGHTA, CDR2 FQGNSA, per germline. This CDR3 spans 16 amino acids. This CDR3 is CASTPGSTKVGYEQYF. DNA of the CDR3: TGTGCCAGCACCCCCGGTAGCACAAAGGTAGGCTACGAGCAGTACTTC.

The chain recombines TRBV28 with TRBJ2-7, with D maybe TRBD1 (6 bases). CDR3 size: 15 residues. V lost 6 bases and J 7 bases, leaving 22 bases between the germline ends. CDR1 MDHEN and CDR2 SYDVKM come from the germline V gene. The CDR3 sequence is CASSPAGQSGREQYF. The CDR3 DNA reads TGTGCCAGCAGCCCCGCCGGACAGTCTGGTCGGGAGCAGTACTTC.

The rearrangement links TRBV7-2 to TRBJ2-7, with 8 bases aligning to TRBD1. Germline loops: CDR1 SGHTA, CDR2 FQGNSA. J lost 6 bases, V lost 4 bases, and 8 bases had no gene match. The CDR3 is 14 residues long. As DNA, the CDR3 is TGTGCCAGCAGCTCGGGACAGGACAGTTCCGAGCAGTACTTC. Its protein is CASSSGQDSSEQYF.

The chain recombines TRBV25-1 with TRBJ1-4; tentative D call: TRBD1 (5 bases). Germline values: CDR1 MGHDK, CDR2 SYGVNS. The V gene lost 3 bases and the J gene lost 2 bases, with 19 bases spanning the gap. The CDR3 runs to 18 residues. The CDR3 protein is CASSDELGRGLTNEKLFF. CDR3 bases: TGTGCCAGCAGTGATGAGCTAGGGAGGGGTCTGACTAATGAAAAACTGTTTTTT.

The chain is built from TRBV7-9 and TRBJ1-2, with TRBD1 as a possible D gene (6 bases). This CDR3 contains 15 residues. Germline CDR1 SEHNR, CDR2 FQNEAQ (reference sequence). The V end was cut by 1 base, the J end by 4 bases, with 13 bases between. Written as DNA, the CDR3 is TGTGCCAGCAGCTTAGACGGGCCAGGGGTCTATGGCTACACCTTC. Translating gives CASSLDGPGVYGYTF.